This TCR beta chain was identified in a study of OX40 agonist ivuxolimab in advanced cancers. The table came from immunoSEQ multiplex PCR; TCRdb's copy has only in-frame clones and leaves some out. The sample includes some 17,000 clones, roughly 72% of them seen just once. Germline assignment: CDR1 SGHTS and CDR2 YDEGEE. The CDR3 has 13 amino acids. Trimming removed 4 bases from V and 1 base from J, with 8 bases in between. The receptor's source is an adult with an advanced solid tumor such as melanoma, head and neck, liver or kidney cancer. This specimen was CD4+ or CD8+ T cells sorted from blood, taken in a trial of the OX40 agonist ivuxolimab. V and J are TRBV5-8 and TRBJ1-1; tentatively, D is TRBD1 (5 bases). The CDR3 bases are TGTGCCAGCAGCCTTGACAGGAACACTGAAGCTTTCTTT. Translation gives CASSLDRNTEAFF.